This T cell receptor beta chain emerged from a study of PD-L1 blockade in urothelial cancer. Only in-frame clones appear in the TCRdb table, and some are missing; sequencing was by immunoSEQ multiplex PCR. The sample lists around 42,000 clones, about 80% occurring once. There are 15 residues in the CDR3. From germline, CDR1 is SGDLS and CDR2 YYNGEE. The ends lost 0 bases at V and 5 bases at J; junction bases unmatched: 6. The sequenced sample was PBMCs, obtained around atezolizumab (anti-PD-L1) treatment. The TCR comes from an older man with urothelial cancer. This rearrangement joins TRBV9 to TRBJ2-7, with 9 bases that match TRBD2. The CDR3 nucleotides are TGTGCCAGCAGCGTAGGGGTAGCGGGAGTAGACGAGCAGTACTTC. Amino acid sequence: CASSVGVAGVDEQYF.